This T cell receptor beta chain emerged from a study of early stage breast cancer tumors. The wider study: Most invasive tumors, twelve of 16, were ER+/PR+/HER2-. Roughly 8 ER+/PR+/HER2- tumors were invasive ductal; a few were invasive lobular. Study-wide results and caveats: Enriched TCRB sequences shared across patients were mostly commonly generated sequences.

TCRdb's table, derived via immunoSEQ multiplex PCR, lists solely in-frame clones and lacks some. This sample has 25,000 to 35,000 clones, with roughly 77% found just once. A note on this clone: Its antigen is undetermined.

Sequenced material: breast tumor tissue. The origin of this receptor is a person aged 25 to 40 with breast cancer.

The CDR3 nucleotides are TGTGCCAGCATCAGACTAGCGGGTTCCTACAATGAGCAGTTCTTC. Translated: CASIRLAGSYNEQFF. V and J are TRBV2 and TRBJ2-1, with TRBD2 matching 10 bases. Germline CDR1 reads SNHLY; CDR2 reads FYNNEI. Trimming took 7 bases from V and 1 from J; bases not matched to a gene: 4. The CDR3 contains 15 residues.